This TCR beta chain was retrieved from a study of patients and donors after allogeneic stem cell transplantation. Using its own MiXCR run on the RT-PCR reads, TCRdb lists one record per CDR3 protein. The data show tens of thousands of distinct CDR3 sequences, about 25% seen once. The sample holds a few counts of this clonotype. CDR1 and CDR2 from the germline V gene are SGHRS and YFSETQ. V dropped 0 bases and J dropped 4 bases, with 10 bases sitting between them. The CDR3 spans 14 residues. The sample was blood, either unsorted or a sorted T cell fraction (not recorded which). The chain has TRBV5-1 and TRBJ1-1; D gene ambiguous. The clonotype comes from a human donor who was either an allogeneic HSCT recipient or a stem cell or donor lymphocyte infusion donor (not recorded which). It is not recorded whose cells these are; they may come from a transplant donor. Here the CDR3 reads CASSLEQAPTEAFF. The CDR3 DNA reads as TGCGCCAGCAGCTTGGAGCAGGCCCCCACTGAAGCTTTCTTT.